Here is one TCR beta chain with its context. Its specificity is not known. The sample is drawn from a study of blood T cells in healthy people across ages. Study-level points and caveats: Strong correlation linked observed beta diversity and percent naive T cells.

Looked up from germline, CDR1 is KGHSH and CDR2 is LQKENI. The CDR3 has 16 amino acids. The V end lost 3 bases, the J end lost 0 bases, and 9 bases lay between the germline ends. A second roughly 7 to 12 cycle PCR used barcoded and J-beta primers. Using its own MiXCR run on the 5' RACE reads, TCRdb lists one record per CDR3 protein. The sample holds approximately 600,000 distinct CDR3 sequences, roughly three fifths seen once. The chain is built from TRBV18 and TRBJ2-6, with D perhaps TRBD1 or TRBD2 (5 bases each). This TCR was sampled from a man aged 55 to 70 in good health. Sequences were obtained from blood. In DNA, the CDR3 is TGTGCCAGCTCACCTCCAGGGAGCTCTGGGGCCAACGTCCTGACTTTC. Translating it yields CASSPPGSSGANVLTF.